This T cell receptor (beta chain) was identified during a study of CD8 T cells in ankylosing spondylitis. Each TCR beta library was made by quantitative 5'-RACE that incorporated molecular barcodes. TCRdb itself ran the 5' RACE reads through MiXCR, one entry per CDR3 protein. The data contain around 340,000 distinct CDR3 sequences, approximately 22% of them singletons. V lost 3 bases to trimming and J lost 4 bases, with 14 bases between them. This CDR3 region has 15 residues. Germline V lookup: CDR1 SNHLY, CDR2 FYNNEI. Concerning this clonotype: The antigen remains undetermined.

Study outcomes and limitations: One TCR beta motif, made up of roughly 8 highly homologous variants, appeared characteristic of ankylosing spondylitis blood. Disease-associated clones were CD8+ and fairly uncommon in peripheral blood. Existing reports had already noted some motif variants in reactive arthritis synovial fluid and blood.

The chain recombines TRBV2 with TRBJ2-3, with D possibly matching TRBD2 (7 bases). This receptor was obtained from a male donor with ankylosing spondylitis or in good health (not recorded which). Sample: blood, either unsorted or a sorted T cell fraction (not recorded which). CDR3 region: CASSEGGPSSDTQYF. The DNA of the CDR3 is TGTGCCAGCAGTGAGGGGGGGCCAAGCTCAGATACGCAGTATTTT.